This TCR beta chain is drawn from a study of blood T cell repertoires in COVID-19. Participants, about 18 to 95 years old, spanned fewer than 30 US areas. Produced via immunoSEQ multiplex PCR; TCRdb's table is partial and in-frame only. The sample shows hundreds of thousands of clones, 75% to 90% of them seen only once. V lost 4 bases, J lost 9 bases, and 10 bases stayed unmatched. This CDR3 is built from 16 residues. In germline, CDR1 is KGHDR, CDR2 SFDVKD. The sequencing input was PBMCs or T cells enriched from blood (not recorded which). This sequence originates from a woman in her 30s with acute COVID-19. This chain links TRBV24-1 with TRBJ2-1; 11 bases fit TRBD1. CDR3 nucleotides: TGTGCCACCAGTGAAAGGGACAGGGGGTTGGGAACTGAGCAGTTCTTC. Amino acid sequence: CATSERDRGLGTEQFF.